This is a list of T cell receptor beta chains from one sample in a study of blood T cell repertoires in COVID-19. Method: immunoSEQ multiplex PCR; TCRdb's copy keeps in-frame clones and lacks some. In the table there are roughly 230,000 clones, 80% to 90% of which are singletons. Sequencing was carried out using PBMCs or T cells enriched from blood (not recorded which). These receptors all come from a man in his thirties or forties in a cohort exposed to, infected with or recovered from COVID-19 (not recorded which). CDR3s include the opening cysteine and the closing phenylalanine or tryptophan. D genes are given only for firm matches. A clone size is listed for some rows: how often the clone was seen (once, few, many), or a class if it is expanded.

clone size | D gene | J gene | V gene | CDR3 DNA | CDR3 protein
NA | NA | TRBJ1-1 | TRBV28 | TGTGCCAGCAGCCCTCACGGTAGTAGCACTGAAGCTTTCTTT | CASSPHGSSTEAFF
NA | TRBD2 | TRBJ2-7 | TRBV6-5 | TGTGCCAGCAGAACCCGACTAGCCGGCTTCTGGAAGCAGTACTTC | CASRTRLAGFWKQYF
NA | TRBD2 | TRBJ2-1 | TRBV27 | TGTGCCAGCAGTCCCCAGGGACTAGCTGCGTACAATGAGCAGTTCTTC | CASSPQGLAAYNEQFF
NA | TRBD1 | TRBJ1-2 | TRBV6-5 | TGTGCCAGCAGTCCGACAGGGAACTATGGCTACACCTTC | CASSPTGNYGYTF
NA | TRBD1 | TRBJ2-7 | TRBV2 | TGTGCCAGCCAGACACAGGGGCCCTCCTACGAGCAGTACTTC | CASQTQGPSYEQYF
NA | TRBD1 | TRBJ1-5 | TRBV27 | TGTGCCAGCAGTCCAGGGTCAGGGGGCGATCAGCCCCAGCATTTT | CASSPGSGGDQPQHF
NA | NA | TRBJ1-1 | TRBV12-3/TRBV12-4 | TGTGCCAGCAGACATAACACTGAAGCTTTCTTT | CASRHNTEAFF
NA | NA | TRBJ2-7 | TRBV27 | TGTGCCAGCAGGGGGGACACCTCCTACGAGCAGTACTTC | CASRGDTSYEQYF
NA | TRBD2 | TRBJ2-1 | TRBV3-1/TRBV3-2 | TGTGCCAGCAGCCAAGCCCAACGACTTAGCGGGAGGGGTGGTGAGCAGTTCTTC | CASSQAQRLSGRGGEQFF
NA | TRBD1 | TRBJ1-1 | TRBV2 | TGTGCCAGCGGCCGACAGGGGGCGAGCACTGAAGCTTTCTTT | CASGRQGASTEAFF
NA | TRBD2 | TRBJ2-1 | TRBV10-3 | TGTGCCATCAGGGCTAGCGGGCGGGGGCGAGGTACCTACAATGAGCAGTTCTTC | CAIRASGRGRGTYNEQFF
NA | TRBD2 | TRBJ2-1 | TRBV6-4 | TGTGCCAGCAGTCAGCCCGGGACTAGCGGTGATGAGCAGTTCTTC | CASSQPGTSGDEQFF
NA | NA | TRBJ1-5 | TRBV18 | TGTGCCAGCTCACCAGTAGATAGCAATCAGCCCCAGCATTTT | CASSPVDSNQPQHF
NA | TRBD1 | TRBJ1-1 | TRBV28 | TGTGCCAGCAGTCCTAGGGACAGGGGAAGGACTGAAGCTTTCTTT | CASSPRDRGRTEAFF
NA | NA | TRBJ2-7 | TRBV6-5 | TGTGCCAGCAGTTCCCAGGCGGCGGGATTCGCCTACGAGCAGTACTTC | CASSSQAAGFAYEQYF
once | TRBD2 | TRBJ2-7 | TRBV15 | TGTGCCACCAGCCCCGTGGGGGGGTGGGAGCAGTACTTC | CATSPVGGWEQYF
NA | TRBD1 | TRBJ1-1 | TRBV7-2 | TGTGCCAGCAGCTTACAACCTGCAGGGGGGTCCACTGAAGCTTTCTTT | CASSLQPAGGSTEAFF
few | TRBD2 | TRBJ2-1 | TRBV7-3 | TGTGCCAGCAGCCTAGGGGCGGGAGTCGGGAACGGCGAGCAGTTCTTC | CASSLGAGVGNGEQFF
NA | NA | TRBJ2-2 | TRBV10-1 | TGCGCCAGCAGTGAGTTAGCAGGGCCGAACACCGGGGAGCTGTTTTTT | CASSELAGPNTGELFF
NA | NA | TRBJ2-7 | TRBV7-2 | TGTGCCAGCAGCTTAGTCCGTGTTAACGAGCAGTACTTC | CASSLVRVNEQYF
NA | NA | TRBJ2-2 | TRBV18 | TGTGCCAGCTCACTATACCTTCCGGGAAACACCGGGGAGCTGTTTTTT | CASSLYLPGNTGELFF
NA | NA | TRBJ1-2 | TRBV5-8 | TGTGCCAGCAGCCTGGGGACGCACTCTGCGGGGGGCTACACCTTC | CASSLGTHSAGGYTF
NA | NA | TRBJ2-1 | TRBV13 | TGTGCCAGCAGCACGACCGGGACAGGGGTTGCGGGAGGGCTCGACCGTTACAATGAGCAGTTCTTC | CASSTTGTGVAGGLDRYNEQFF